The 10 T cell receptor beta chains below come from one sample, sequenced in a study of technical replicates of blood from several donors. Assay: immunoSEQ multiplex PCR; the TCRdb copy retains only in-frame clones and omits some. The table records 80,000 to 100,000 clones, around 96% of them present only once. Sequencing input: T cells isolated from PBMCs. Receptors originate from a human donor in good health.

The V call is TRBV25-1, the J call TRBJ2-2; TRBD2 matches at 12 bases. Per germline, CDR1 MGHDK and CDR2 SYGVNS. The CDR3 totals 15 residues. V gave up 5 bases and J gave up 6 bases; unmatched junction bases: 4. The CDR3: CASSPRLAGAGELFF. CDR3 nucleotide sequence: TGTGCCAGCAGTCCTCGACTAGCGGGAGCCGGGGAGCTGTTTTTT.

V is TRBV28 and J is TRBJ1-4; D is perhaps TRBD1 (5 bases). Germline CDR1 MDHEN, CDR2 SYDVKM. V was shortened by 10 bases and J by 5 bases, with 11 bases between the two germline ends. There are 12 residues in the CDR3. The CDR3 region is CATRQNNEKLFF. CDR3 sequence (DNA): TGTGCCACCAGACAGAACAATGAAAAACTGTTTTTT.

The rearrangement uses TRBV12-5 and TRBJ1-2, with a possible D match to TRBD1 (6 bases). V was trimmed by 2 bases and J by 8 bases, leaving 9 bases between them. CDR1 is LGHNT, CDR2 FRNRAP, per germline. This CDR3 is built from 12 residues. The CDR3 spells CASGLIGGGYTF. Here the CDR3 DNA reads TGTGCTAGTGGTTTGATAGGGGGAGGCTACACCTTC.

The chain employs TRBV30 and TRBJ1-2; 7 bases agree with TRBD1. Germline CDR1 is GTSNPN and CDR2 is SVGIG (reference sequence). CDR3 length: 14 amino acids. J was trimmed by 5 bases and V by 3 bases; bases with no gene match: 9. The CDR3, as DNA: TGTGCCTGGAGACAGGGGCGAGGGATGTATGGCTACACCTTC. Protein: CAWRQGRGMYGYTF.

J is TRBJ2-7 and V is TRBV4-3, with 14 bases aligning to TRBD2. From germline, CDR1 is LGHNA and CDR2 YSLEER. The V gene end was trimmed by 4 bases and the J gene end by 5 bases; junction bases not matched to a gene: 13. The CDR3 runs 18 residues. In nucleotides, the CDR3 is TGCGCCAGCAGCCGATATGGGACTAGCGGGAGCTCCGGCGACGAGCAGTACTTC. Its translation is CASSRYGTSGSSGDEQYF.

This clone appeared a single time. V and J are TRBV10-3 and TRBJ2-2; TRBD1 matches at 8 bases. CDR3 length: 13 residues. Germline loops: CDR1 ENHRY, CDR2 SYGVKD. The J segment lost 7 bases and the V segment lost 10 bases, leaving 8 bases of the junction unmatched. The CDR3 DNA follows: TGTGCCAGCGCTACAGGGGGTGGCGGGGAGCTGTTTTTT. This sequence encodes CASATGGGGELFF.

This chain links TRBV2 with TRBJ1-1, with 7 bases that match TRBD1. Germline V CDR1 and CDR2: SNHLY, FYNNEI. V shed 6 bases and J 2 bases; nucleotides not matched to a gene: 3. The length of the CDR3 is 13 residues. CDR3 region: CASSGQENTEAFF. CDR3 sequence (DNA): TGTGCCAGCAGCGGACAGGAAAACACTGAAGCTTTCTTT.

V and J are TRBV5-1 and TRBJ2-2; TRBD2 matches 7 bases. J gave up 6 bases and V 1 base, and 3 bases lay outside the gene matches. The CDR3 spans 14 residues. Germline V gene lookup returns CDR1 SGHRS and CDR2 YFSETQ. The CDR3 nucleotides read TGCGCCAGCAGCTTGTACCGGGAGGCCGGGGAGCTGTTTTTT. It codes for CASSLYREAGELFF.

The gene calls are TRBV7-9 and TRBJ1-4, with D possibly matching TRBD1 (5 bases). The CDR3 is made up of 14 amino acids. CDR1 SEHNR and CDR2 FQNEAQ come from the germline V gene (reference sequence). Trimming left V 9 bases short and J 2 bases short, with 13 bases between. As DNA, the CDR3 is TGTGCCAGTAACCAGGGAGGCACTAATGAAAAACTGTTTTTT. It translates to CASNQGGTNEKLFF.

The chain couples TRBV7-2 to TRBJ1-1, with TRBD1 matching 7 bases. CDR1 is SGHTA, CDR2 FQGNSA, per germline. The CDR3 runs 14 residues. V shed 5 bases, J shed 4 bases, and the junction held 7 bases outside the gene matches. The CDR3: CASSRQGQSTEAFF. The CDR3 DNA follows: TGTGCCAGCAGCAGACAGGGCCAGAGCACTGAAGCTTTCTTT. Full variable domain (rest looked up from reference TRBV7-2 and TRBJ1-1): GAGVSQSPSNKVTEKGKDVELRCDPISGHTALYWYRQSLGQGLEFLIYFQGNSAPDKSGLPSDRFSAERTGGSVSTLTIQRTQQEDSAVYLCASSRQGQSTEAFFGQGTRLTVV.